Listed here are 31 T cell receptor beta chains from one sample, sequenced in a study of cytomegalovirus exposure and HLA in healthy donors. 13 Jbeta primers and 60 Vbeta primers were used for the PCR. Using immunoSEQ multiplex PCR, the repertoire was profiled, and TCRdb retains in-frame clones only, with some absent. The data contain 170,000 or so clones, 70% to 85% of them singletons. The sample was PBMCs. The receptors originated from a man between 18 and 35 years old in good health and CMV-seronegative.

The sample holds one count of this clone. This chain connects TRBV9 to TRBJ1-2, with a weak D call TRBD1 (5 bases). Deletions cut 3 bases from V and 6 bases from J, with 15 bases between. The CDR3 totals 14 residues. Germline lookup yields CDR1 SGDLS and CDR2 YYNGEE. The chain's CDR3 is CASSGLGGENGYTF. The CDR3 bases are TGTGCCAGCAGCGGCCTCGGGGGGGAGAATGGCTACACCTTC.

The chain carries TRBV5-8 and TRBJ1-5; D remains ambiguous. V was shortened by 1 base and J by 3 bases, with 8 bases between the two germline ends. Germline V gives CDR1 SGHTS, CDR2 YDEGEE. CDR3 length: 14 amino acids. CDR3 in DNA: TGTGCCAGCAGCTTGTTAAGCTTCAATCAGCCCCAGCATTTT. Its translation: CASSLLSFNQPQHF.

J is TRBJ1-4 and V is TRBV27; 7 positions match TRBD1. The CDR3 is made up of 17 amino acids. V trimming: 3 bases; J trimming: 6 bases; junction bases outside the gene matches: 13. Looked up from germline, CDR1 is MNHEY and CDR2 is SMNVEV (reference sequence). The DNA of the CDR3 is TGTGCCAGCAGTTTGTTGGCAGCCAGGGGGGAGGATGAAAAACTGTTTTTT. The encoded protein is CASSLLAARGEDEKLFF. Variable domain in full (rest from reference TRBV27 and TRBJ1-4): EAQVTQNPRYLITVTGKKLTVTCSQNMNHEYMSWYRQDPGLGLRQIYYSMNVEVTDKGDVPEGYKVSRKEKRNFPLILESPSPNQTSLYFCASSLLAARGEDEKLFFGSGTQLSVL.

The CDR3 is CASSLALVGPEKLFF. DNA of the CDR3: TGTGCCAGCAGCTTAGCGCTAGTGGGTCCTGAAAAACTGTTTTTT. V is TRBV7-8 and J is TRBJ1-4, with D unclear. Trimming pared 0 bases from V and 7 bases from J, leaving 12 bases between. Germline V lookup: CDR1 SGHVS, CDR2 FQNEAQ. The CDR3 loop spans 15 amino acids.

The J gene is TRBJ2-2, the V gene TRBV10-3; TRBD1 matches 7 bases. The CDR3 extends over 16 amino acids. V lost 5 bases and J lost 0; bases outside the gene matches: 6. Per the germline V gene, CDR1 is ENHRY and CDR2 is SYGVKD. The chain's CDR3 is CAISSPTGANTGELFF. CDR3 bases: TGTGCCATCAGTTCACCTACAGGGGCGAACACCGGGGAGCTGTTTTTT.

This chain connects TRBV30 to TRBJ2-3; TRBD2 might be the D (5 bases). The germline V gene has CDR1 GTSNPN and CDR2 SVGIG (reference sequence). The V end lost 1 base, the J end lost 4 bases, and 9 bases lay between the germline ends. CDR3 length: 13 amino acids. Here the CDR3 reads CAWSGGLADTQYF. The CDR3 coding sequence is TGTGCCTGGAGTGGAGGGTTGGCAGATACGCAGTATTTT. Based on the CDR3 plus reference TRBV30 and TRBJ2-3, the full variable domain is SQTIHQWPATLVQPVGSPLSLECTVEGTSNPNLYWYRQAAGRGLQLLFYSVGIGQISSEVPQNLSASRPQDRQFILSSKKLLLSDSGFYLCAWSGGLADTQYFGPGTRLTVL.

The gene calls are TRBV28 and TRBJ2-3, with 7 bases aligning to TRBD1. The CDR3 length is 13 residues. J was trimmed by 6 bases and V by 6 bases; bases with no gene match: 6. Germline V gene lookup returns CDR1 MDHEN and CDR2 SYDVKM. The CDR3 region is CASSRTGRDTQYF. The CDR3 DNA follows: TGTGCCAGCAGCCGGACAGGTCGGGATACGCAGTATTTT.

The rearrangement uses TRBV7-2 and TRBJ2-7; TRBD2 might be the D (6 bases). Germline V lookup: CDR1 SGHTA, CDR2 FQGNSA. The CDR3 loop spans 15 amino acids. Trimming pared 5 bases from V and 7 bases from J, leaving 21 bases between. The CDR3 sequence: CASSLLRTTANEQYF. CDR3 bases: TGTGCCAGCAGCCTTCTCCGGACTACAGCTAATGAGCAGTACTTC.

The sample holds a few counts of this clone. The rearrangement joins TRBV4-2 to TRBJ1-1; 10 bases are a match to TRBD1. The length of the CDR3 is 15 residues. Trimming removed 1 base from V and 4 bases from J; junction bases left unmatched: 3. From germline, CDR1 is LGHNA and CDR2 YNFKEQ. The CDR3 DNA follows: TGTGCCAGCAGCCAAGTAAGGACAGGGGGCACTGAAGCTTTCTTT. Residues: CASSQVRTGGTEAFF.

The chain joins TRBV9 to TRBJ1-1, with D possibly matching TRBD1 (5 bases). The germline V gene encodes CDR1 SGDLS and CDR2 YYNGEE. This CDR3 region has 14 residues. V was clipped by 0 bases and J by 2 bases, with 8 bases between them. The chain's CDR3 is CASSVEDRNTEAFF. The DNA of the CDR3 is TGTGCCAGCAGCGTAGAAGACAGAAACACTGAAGCTTTCTTT.

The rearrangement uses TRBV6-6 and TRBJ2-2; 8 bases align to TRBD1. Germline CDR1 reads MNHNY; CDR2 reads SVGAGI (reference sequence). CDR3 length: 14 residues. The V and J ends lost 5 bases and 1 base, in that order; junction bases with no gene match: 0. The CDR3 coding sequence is TGTGCCAGCAGTGGACAGGGGAACACCGGGGAGCTGTTTTTT. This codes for CASSGQGNTGELFF.

Here the CDR3 DNA reads TGCGCCAGCAGCTCCTTAGCGGGAGTGGGCTACAATGAGCAGTTCTTC. Its protein product is CASSSLAGVGYNEQFF. The chain links TRBV5-1 to TRBJ2-1, with 9 bases lining up with TRBD2. The CDR3 contains 16 residues. Trimming cost V 3 bases and J 3 bases; bases outside gene matches: 7. CDR1 is SGHRS and CDR2 is YFSETQ in the germline V gene.

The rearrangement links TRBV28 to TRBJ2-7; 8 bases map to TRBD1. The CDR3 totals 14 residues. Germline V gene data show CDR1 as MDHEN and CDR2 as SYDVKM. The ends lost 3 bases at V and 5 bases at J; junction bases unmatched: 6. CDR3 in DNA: TGTGCCAGCAGTTTGGGGCAGGGGGCTCACGAGCAGTACTTC. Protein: CASSLGQGAHEQYF. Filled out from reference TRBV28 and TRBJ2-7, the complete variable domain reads DVKVTQSSRYLVKRTGEKVFLECVQDMDHENMFWYRQDPGLGLRLIYFSYDVKMKEKGDIPEGYSVSREKKERFSLILESASTNQTSMYLCASSLGQGAHEQYFGPGTRLTVT.

CDR3 in DNA: TGTGCCAGCAGTTTCACAGGATCCAACACCATATATTTT. Translating it yields CASSFTGSNTIYF. The rearrangement links TRBV27 to TRBJ1-3; possible D gene TRBD1, 5 bases. CDR1 is MNHEY, CDR2 SMNVEV, per germline (reference sequence). With 3 bases removed from V and 7 bases from J, the gap between germline ends came to 10 bases. The CDR3 extends over 13 amino acids.

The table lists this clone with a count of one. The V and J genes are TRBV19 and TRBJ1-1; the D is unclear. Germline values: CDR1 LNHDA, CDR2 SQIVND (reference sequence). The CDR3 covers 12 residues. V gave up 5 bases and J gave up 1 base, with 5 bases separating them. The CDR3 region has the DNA TGTGCCAGTAGTCGAGGGAACACTGAAGCTTTCTTT. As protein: CASSRGNTEAFF.

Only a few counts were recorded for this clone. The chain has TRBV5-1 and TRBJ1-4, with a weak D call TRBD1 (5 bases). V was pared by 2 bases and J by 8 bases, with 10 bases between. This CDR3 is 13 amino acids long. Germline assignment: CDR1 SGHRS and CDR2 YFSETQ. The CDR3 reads CASSFQGWEKLFF. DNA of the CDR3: TGCGCCAGCAGCTTCCAGGGTTGGGAAAAACTGTTTTTT.

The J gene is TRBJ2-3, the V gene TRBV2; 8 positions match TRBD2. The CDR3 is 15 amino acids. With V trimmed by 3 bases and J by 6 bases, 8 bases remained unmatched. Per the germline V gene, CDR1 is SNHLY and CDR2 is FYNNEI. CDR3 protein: CASSDREGGADTQYF. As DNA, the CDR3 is TGTGCCAGCAGTGATCGGGAGGGGGGTGCGGATACGCAGTATTTT.

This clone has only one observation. In DNA, the CDR3 is TGTGCCAGCAGCCAACTCGGGTCCGGGAGGGAGACCCAGTACTTC. As protein: CASSQLGSGRETQYF. The gene calls are TRBV7-9 and TRBJ2-5; 7 nucleotides agree with TRBD2. V was pared by 5 bases and J by 5 bases, with 11 bases of the junction left unmatched. The CDR3 has 15 amino acids. The germline gives CDR1 SEHNR, CDR2 FQNEAQ (reference sequence).

The CDR3 region is CASSLWGPPYNEQFF. In DNA, the CDR3 is TGTGCCAGCAGCTTGTGGGGGCCCCCCTACAATGAGCAGTTCTTC. The chain has TRBV5-6 and TRBJ2-1; possible D gene TRBD1, 6 bases. The CDR3 has 15 residues. Deletions cut 1 base from V and 2 bases from J, with 10 bases between. Germline V CDR1 and CDR2: SGHDT, YYEEEE.

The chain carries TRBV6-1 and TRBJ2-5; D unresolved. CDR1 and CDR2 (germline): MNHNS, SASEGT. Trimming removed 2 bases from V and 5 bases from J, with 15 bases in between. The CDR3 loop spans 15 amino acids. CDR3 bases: TGTGCCAGCAGTGAAATTGGCTCTCTGAGGGAGACCCAGTACTTC. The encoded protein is CASSEIGSLRETQYF.

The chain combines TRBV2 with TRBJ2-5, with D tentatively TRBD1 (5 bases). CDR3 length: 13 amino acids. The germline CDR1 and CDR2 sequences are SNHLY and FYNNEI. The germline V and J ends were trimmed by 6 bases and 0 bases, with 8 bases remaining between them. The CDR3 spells CASRQAHQETQYF. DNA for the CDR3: TGTGCCAGCAGACAGGCGCACCAAGAGACCCAGTACTTC.

The CDR3 DNA follows: TGTGCCAGCAGTTACTTCCGGACAGGGAGTTCACCCCTCCACTTT. This translates into CASSYFRTGSSPLHF. The genes are TRBV6-5 and TRBJ1-6; 8 bases line up with TRBD1. J lost 9 bases, V lost 1 base, and 5 bases had no gene match. This CDR3 is 15 amino acids long. The germline gives CDR1 MNHEY, CDR2 SVGAGI.

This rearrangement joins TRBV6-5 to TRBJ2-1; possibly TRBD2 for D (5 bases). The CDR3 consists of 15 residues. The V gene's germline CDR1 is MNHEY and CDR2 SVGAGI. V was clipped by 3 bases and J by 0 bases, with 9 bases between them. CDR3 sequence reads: CASSYVAGSYNEQFF. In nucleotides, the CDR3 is TGTGCCAGCAGTTATGTGGCGGGCTCCTACAATGAGCAGTTCTTC.

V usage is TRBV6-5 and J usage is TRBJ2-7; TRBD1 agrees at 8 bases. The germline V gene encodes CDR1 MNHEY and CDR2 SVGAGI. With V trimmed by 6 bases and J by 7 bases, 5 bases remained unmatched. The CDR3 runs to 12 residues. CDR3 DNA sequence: TGTGCCAGCAGCCGGACAGGGATTGAGCAGTACTTC. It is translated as CASSRTGIEQYF.

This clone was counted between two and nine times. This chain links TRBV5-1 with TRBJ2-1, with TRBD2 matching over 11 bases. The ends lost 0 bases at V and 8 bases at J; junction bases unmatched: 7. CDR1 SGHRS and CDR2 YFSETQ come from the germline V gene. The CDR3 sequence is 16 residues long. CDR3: CASSLGRLAGWDEQFF. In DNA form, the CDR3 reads TGCGCCAGCAGCTTGGGACGACTAGCGGGGTGGGATGAGCAGTTCTTC. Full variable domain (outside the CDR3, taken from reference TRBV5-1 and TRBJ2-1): KAGVTQTPRYLIKTRGQQVTLSCSPISGHRSVSWYQQTPGQGLQFLFEYFSETQRNKGNFPGRFSGRQFSNSRSEMNVSTLELGDSALYLCASSLGRLAGWDEQFFGPGTRLTVL.

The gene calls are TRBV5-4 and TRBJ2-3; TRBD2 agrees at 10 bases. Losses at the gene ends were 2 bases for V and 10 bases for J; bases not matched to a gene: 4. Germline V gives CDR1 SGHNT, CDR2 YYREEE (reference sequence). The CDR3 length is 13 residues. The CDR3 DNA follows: TGTGCCAGCAGCTTAGCTAGCGGGAGCTCGCAGTATTTT. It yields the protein CASSLASGSSQYF.

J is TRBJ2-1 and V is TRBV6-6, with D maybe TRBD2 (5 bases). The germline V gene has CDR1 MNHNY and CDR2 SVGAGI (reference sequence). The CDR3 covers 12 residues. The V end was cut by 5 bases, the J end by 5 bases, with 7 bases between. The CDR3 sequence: CASSPRDNEQFF. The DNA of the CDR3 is TGTGCCAGCAGTCCGCGGGACAATGAGCAGTTCTTC.

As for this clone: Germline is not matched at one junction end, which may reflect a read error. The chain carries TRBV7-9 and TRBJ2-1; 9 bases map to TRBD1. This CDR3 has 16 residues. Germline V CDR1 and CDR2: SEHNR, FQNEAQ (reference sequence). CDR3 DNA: TGTTCCAGCAGCCCAAAAAGACAGGGGGCCTACAATGAGCAGTTCTTC. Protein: CSSSPKRQGAYNEQFF.

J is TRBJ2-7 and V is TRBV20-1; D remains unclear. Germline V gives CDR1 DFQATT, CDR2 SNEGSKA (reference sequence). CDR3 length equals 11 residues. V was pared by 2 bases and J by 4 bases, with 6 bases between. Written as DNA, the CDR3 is TGCAGTGCTAGAAACCAGTACGAGCAGTACTTC. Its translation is CSARNQYEQYF.

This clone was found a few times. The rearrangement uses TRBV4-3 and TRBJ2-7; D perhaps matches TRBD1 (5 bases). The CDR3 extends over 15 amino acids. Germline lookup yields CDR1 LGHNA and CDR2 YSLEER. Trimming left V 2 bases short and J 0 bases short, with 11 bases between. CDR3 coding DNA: TGCGCCAGCAGCCAATCCTCAGGACACTCCTACGAGCAGTACTTC. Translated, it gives CASSQSSGHSYEQYF.

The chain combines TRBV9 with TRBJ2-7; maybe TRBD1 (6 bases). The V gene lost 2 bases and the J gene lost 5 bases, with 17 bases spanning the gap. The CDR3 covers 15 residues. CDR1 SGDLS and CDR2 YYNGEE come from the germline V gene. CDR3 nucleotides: TGTGCCAGCAGCGTTGGGACATCCCCGTTGGACGAGCAGTACTTC. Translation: CASSVGTSPLDEQYF.